This T cell receptor beta chain originates from a study of human T cells and chemical hapten exposure. In the study overall: Weekly diphenylcyclopropenone doses were given to patients' scalps across the roughly 25-week study. After 6 days, upper back 0.01% DPC patch tests were scored.

This clonotype was detected ten times or more. TCRdb reprocessed the RACE reads with MiXCR, giving one entry per CDR3 protein. The sample holds around 120,000 distinct CDR3 sequences, roughly an eighth seen once. This sample's time point: patch test 1, 2 weeks after DPC sensitization. The treatment here: therapeutic diphenylcyclopropenone sensitization with weekly scalp DPC. The material sequenced was whole blood, taken in connection with sensitization to the hapten diphenylcyclopropenone (DPC). This receptor was taken from a man younger than 35 with alopecia areata. Some clones in this sample may be carry-over from other donors' samples.

Here the CDR3 reads CASSLAQGNQPQHF. DNA of the CDR3: TGTGCCAGCAGCTTGGCACAGGGAAATCAGCCCCAGCATTTT. V and J are TRBV7-2 and TRBJ1-5; perhaps TRBD1 as D (6 bases). Germline loops: CDR1 SGHTA, CDR2 FQGNSA. Trimming left V 3 bases short and J 4 bases short, with 10 bases between. This CDR3 is built from 14 residues.